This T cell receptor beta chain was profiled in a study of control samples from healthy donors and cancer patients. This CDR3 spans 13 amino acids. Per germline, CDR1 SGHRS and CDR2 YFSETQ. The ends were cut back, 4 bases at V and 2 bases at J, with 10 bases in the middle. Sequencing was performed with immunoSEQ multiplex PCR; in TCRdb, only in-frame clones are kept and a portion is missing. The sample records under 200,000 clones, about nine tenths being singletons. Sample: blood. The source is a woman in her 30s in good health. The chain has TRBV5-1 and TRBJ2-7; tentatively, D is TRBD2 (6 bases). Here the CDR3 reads CASSPRTTYEQYF. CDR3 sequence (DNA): TGCGCCAGCAGCCCGAGGACTACCTACGAGCAGTACTTC.